Listed below are T cell receptor beta chains from one sample, sequenced in a study of blood T cells in healthy people across ages. TCRdb re-derived calls from the 5' RACE reads in MiXCR, one entry per CDR3 protein. The profile covers 1.5 million to 2 million distinct CDR3 sequences, with around half appearing a single time and over 2% taken by the ten largest. Input material: blood. These receptors were taken from a woman aged 40 to 50 in good health. The CDR3 runs from the conserved cysteine through the conserved F or W. D genes are given only for firm matches. Expanded clones get a size class; other rows say once, few or many, or leave the size out.

size	V	J	D	CDR3	DNA
-	TRBV4-3	TRBJ1-5	-	CASSQDGRVQPQHF	TGCGCCAGCAGCCAAGATGGCAGGGTTCAGCCCCAGCATTTT
few	TRBV7-2	TRBJ2-1	TRBD2	CASRQAGGPRNEQFF	TGTGCCAGCAGACAAGCGGGGGGGCCAAGGAATGAGCAGTTCTTC
-	TRBV6-2/TRBV6-3	TRBJ2-7	TRBD2	CASSHQAGGSYEQYF	TGTGCCAGCAGCCACCAAGCGGGGGGCTCCTACGAGCAGTACTTC
-	TRBV9	TRBJ2-3	-	CASSVEVFPDTQYF	TGTGCCAGCAGCGTAGAAGTGTTTCCAGATACGCAGTATTTT
-	TRBV5-1	TRBJ2-1	-	CASSSDWNNEQFF	TGCGCCAGCAGCTCCGACTGGAACAATGAGCAGTTCTTC
-	TRBV7-2	TRBJ2-6	-	CASSKSGAGANVLTF	TGTGCCAGCAGCAAGTCTGGGGCTGGGGCCAACGTCCTGACTTTC
-	TRBV2	TRBJ2-1	-	CASSDGDLPPEQFF	TGTGCCAGCAGTGATGGGGATCTCCCCCCTGAGCAGTTCTTC
-	TRBV15	TRBJ2-3	TRBD2	CATSTARGSTDTQYF	TGTGCCACCTCCACTGCGCGGGGGAGCACAGATACGCAGTATTTT
few	TRBV6-5	TRBJ2-3	-	CASSYSRASSTDTQYF	TGTGCCAGCAGTTACTCAAGAGCTTCTAGCACAGATACGCAGTATTTT
-	TRBV20-1	TRBJ1-4	TRBD1	CSASRTGYLEKLFF	TGCAGTGCTAGTAGGACAGGCTATCTTGAAAAACTGTTTTTT
-	TRBV29-1	TRBJ2-3	-	CSVTEVAGSSADTQYF	TGCAGCGTAACAGAGGTGGCAGGTTCAAGTGCAGATACGCAGTATTTT
-	TRBV7-9	TRBJ2-1	-	CASSSGHFTLNEQFF	TGTGCCAGCAGCTCAGGACATTTCACGCTCAATGAGCAGTTCTTC
once	TRBV13	TRBJ1-6	-	CASSLSRLDSPLHF	TGTGCCAGCAGCCTAAGTCGCCTCGATTCACCCCTCCACTTT
many	TRBV10-3	TRBJ2-7	-	CAISEWEVTYEQYF	TGTGCCATCAGTGAGTGGGAGGTTACCTACGAGCAGTACTTC
-	TRBV4-2	TRBJ1-2	-	CASSQDKGSYGYTF	TGTGCCAGCAGCCAAGATAAGGGAAGTTATGGCTACACCTTC
-	TRBV5-1	TRBJ2-6	TRBD1	CASSLKGAAGANVLTF	TGCGCCAGCAGCTTGAAGGGGGCGGCTGGGGCCAACGTCCTGACTTTC
-	TRBV6-1	TRBJ2-3	-	CASSEPPGLRTDTQYF	TGTGCCAGCAGTGAACCCCCAGGGCTAAGGACAGATACGCAGTATTTT
-	TRBV6-5	TRBJ2-7	TRBD1	CASSYSGQGGPLSYEQYF	TGTGCCAGCAGTTACTCAGGACAGGGGGGACCCCTATCCTACGAGCAGTACTTC
-	TRBV27	TRBJ2-3	-	CASSFKTDYGDTQYF	TGTGCCAGCAGTTTTAAAACAGATTACGGGGATACGCAGTATTTT
-	TRBV28	TRBJ2-1	-	CASSLYGPDEQFF	TGTGCCAGCAGTTTGTACGGGCCGGATGAGCAGTTCTTC
-	TRBV5-5	TRBJ2-7	-	CASSLGVTGGEQYF	TGTGCCAGCAGCTTAGGAGTAACGGGCGGGGAGCAGTACTTC
-	TRBV7-2	TRBJ2-1	TRBD2	CASSFGTSSSYNEQFF	TGTGCCAGCAGCTTTGGGACTAGTAGCTCCTACAATGAGCAGTTCTTC
few	TRBV27	TRBJ1-2	-	CASSYRSSDSLRGYTF	TGTGCCAGCAGTTACCGATCATCGGACAGCCTTCGGGGCTACACCTTC
-	TRBV29-1	TRBJ1-1	-	CSVDRVNTEAFF	TGCAGCGTTGACAGGGTGAACACTGAAGCTTTCTTT
-	TRBV4-3	TRBJ2-6	-	CGSSQDESGANVLTF	TGCGGCAGCAGCCAAGATGAATCTGGGGCCAACGTCCTGACTTTC
-	TRBV10-3	TRBJ1-2	TRBD1	CAITSTGKNYGYTF	TGTGCCATCACTTCGACAGGGAAGAACTATGGCTACACCTTC
many	TRBV28	TRBJ2-3	-	CASSLPGGDTQYF	TGTGCCAGCAGCTTACCTGGGGGGGATACGCAGTATTTT
-	TRBV3-1	TRBJ2-7	-	CASSQDLWGAGGFNEQYF	TGTGCCAGCAGCCAAGATCTGTGGGGGGCCGGAGGTTTCAATGAGCAGTACTTC
-	TRBV11-2	TRBJ2-3	-	CASTKGTSTDTQYF	TGTGCCAGCACCAAGGGAACTAGCACAGATACGCAGTATTTT